A selection of T cell receptor beta chains follows, all from one sample in a study of PD-1 blockade in mismatch repair-deficient tumors. Generated by immunoSEQ multiplex PCR, the TCRdb table keeps only in-frame clones and is missing some. The sample includes 76,000 or so clones, 80% to 90% seen only once; the top ten take 5% to 7%. The sequences come from peripheral blood, collected 44 weeks after starting pembrolizumab. The receptors were gathered from an adult with mismatch repair-deficient cancer. Each CDR3 is given with its conserved first and last residue. A D gene is named only where the DNA matches it firmly. Clone size is given for some rows only: seen once, a few or many times, or a class if the clone is expanded.

>TRBD1|TRBJ2-7|TRBV27|few
CASSVPGTGGYEQYF
TGTGCCAGCAGTGTGCCTGGGACAGGGGGCTACGAGCAGTACTTC
>-|TRBJ2-3|TRBV2|-
CASTGGGTDTQYF
TGTGCCAGCACTGGGGGCGGGACAGATACGCAGTATTTT
>TRBD1|TRBJ1-1|TRBV27|-
CASSPTGGMTEAFF
TGTGCCAGCAGTCCAACAGGGGGCATGACTGAAGCTTTCTTT
>TRBD2|TRBJ2-3|TRBV30|-
CAWNRNGLAGNTQYF
TGTGCCTGGAATCGGAACGGGCTAGCGGGTAATACGCAGTATTTT
>-|TRBJ2-7|TRBV4-2|-
CASSQDPDSSYEQYF
TGTGCCAGCAGCCAAGATCCGGACAGCTCCTACGAGCAGTACTTC
>TRBD2|TRBJ2-7|TRBV11-2|few
CASSLIGTGGPYEQYF
TGTGCCAGCAGCTTAATTGGAACGGGAGGGCCCTACGAGCAGTACTTC
>TRBD1|TRBJ1-4|TRBV7-6|-
CASSLGQGLEEKLFF
TGTGCCAGCAGCTTAGGACAGGGTTTGGAGGAAAAACTGTTTTTT
>-|TRBJ1-1|TRBV7-8|few
CASSSPEGSTEAFF
TGTGCCAGCAGCTCCCCGGAGGGTAGCACTGAAGCTTTCTTT
>TRBD2|TRBJ2-1|TRBV14|-
CASSQDPSGRVGEQFF
TGTGCCAGCAGCCAAGATCCTAGCGGGAGGGTTGGCGAGCAGTTCTTC
>-|TRBJ2-3|TRBV6-5|-
CASSRAAPVDTQYF
TGTGCCAGCAGTCGAGCGGCGCCGGTAGATACGCAGTATTTT
>TRBD1|TRBJ2-1|TRBV6-5|-
CASSYRQGGYNEQFF
TGTGCCAGCAGTTACCGACAGGGGGGCTACAATGAGCAGTTCTTC
>TRBD2|TRBJ2-3|TRBV5-4|-
CASSIPPTSRATDTQYF
TGTGCCAGCAGCATCCCGCCGACTAGCAGAGCCACAGATACGCAGTATTTT
>-|TRBJ1-1|TRBV6-1|-
CASSTRGNTEAFF
TGTGCCAGCAGTACTCGGGGGAACACTGAAGCTTTCTTT